This is a list of T cell receptor beta chains from one sample in a study of cytomegalovirus exposure and HLA in healthy donors. The repertoire was sequenced with immunoSEQ multiplex PCR; TCRdb's copy has only in-frame clones and lacks some. The table records approximately 130,000 clones, about 85% of them present only once. Specimen: PBMCs. The receptors here all came from a woman aged 25-40 years in good health and CMV-seropositive. Both conserved end residues are part of each CDR3. The order of the fields is clone size, V gene, J gene, D gene, CDR3 protein, CDR3 DNA. D genes are given only for firm matches. The size field is filled for only some rows; it gives once, few, many or a size class.

NA	TRBV6-5	TRBJ1-2	NA	CASKGGDYGYTF	TGTGCCAGCAAAGGCGGGGACTATGGCTACACCTTC
NA	TRBV4-2	TRBJ2-5	TRBD2	CASSQDLGGVQETQYF	TGTGCCAGCAGCCAAGATCTGGGGGGGGTTCAAGAGACCCAGTACTTC
NA	TRBV27	TRBJ1-5	NA	CASRPLRDSYSNQPQHF	TGTGCCAGTAGGCCCCTCCGGGACTCTTATAGCAATCAGCCCCAGCATTTT
NA	TRBV28	TRBJ2-2	NA	CASSLNLAGGTGELFF	TGTGCCAGCAGTTTAAACCTCGCCGGGGGTACCGGGGAGCTGTTTTTT
NA	TRBV7-2	TRBJ2-7	TRBD1	CASSRGQGGEQYF	TGTGCCAGCAGCCGGGGACAGGGAGGCGAGCAGTACTTC
few	TRBV27	TRBJ2-1	NA	CASRIQVQVNEQFF	TGTGCCAGCAGGATCCAGGTCCAGGTGAATGAGCAGTTCTTC
NA	TRBV28	TRBJ2-7	NA	CASQGLAYEQYF	TGTGCCAGCCAAGGACTGGCCTACGAGCAGTACTTC
NA	TRBV5-1	TRBJ2-1	TRBD2	CASSIGLAAYNEQFF	TGCGCCAGCAGCATCGGACTAGCGGCTTACAATGAGCAGTTCTTC
NA	TRBV6-4	TRBJ2-3	TRBD2	CASSGRATDTQYF	TGTGCCAGCAGCGGGAGGGCCACAGATACGCAGTATTTT
NA	TRBV18	TRBJ2-7	NA	CASSPQSSSYEQYF	TGTGCCAGCTCACCACAGTCTAGCTCCTACGAGCAGTACTTC
NA	TRBV5-1	TRBJ2-2	TRBD2	CASSPAPAASGGELFF	TGCGCCAGCAGCCCCGCCCCCGCGGCTAGCGGCGGGGAGCTGTTTTTT
NA	TRBV6-1	TRBJ1-5	NA	CASSEVGGGFQPQHF	TGTGCCAGCAGTGAAGTGGGAGGAGGGTTCCAGCCCCAGCATTTT
once	TRBV10-3	TRBJ2-7	NA	CASSEATGSSYEQYF	TGTGCCAGCAGTGAAGCAACAGGATCATCCTACGAGCAGTACTTC
NA	TRBV30	TRBJ1-1	NA	CAWSKQANTEAFF	TGTGCCTGGAGTAAACAGGCCAACACTGAAGCTTTCTTT
once	TRBV29-1	TRBJ2-1	NA	CSVVYGSDEQFF	TGCAGCGTTGTTTACGGTAGCGATGAGCAGTTCTTC
NA	TRBV28	TRBJ2-5	NA	CASSPGQSAETQYF	TGTGCCAGCAGTCCTGGACAGTCGGCGGAGACCCAGTACTTC
NA	TRBV11-3	TRBJ1-2	NA	CASSPRGGYTF	TGTGCCAGCAGTCCTCGGGGGGGCTACACCTTC
NA	TRBV2	TRBJ1-5	NA	CASSENPGEPQHF	TGTGCCAGCAGTGAAAATCCCGGAGAGCCCCAGCATTTT
once	TRBV5-1	TRBJ2-7	NA	CASSLQDTSYEQYF	TGCGCCAGCAGCTTGCAGGATACCTCCTACGAGCAGTACTTC
NA	TRBV9	TRBJ2-3	NA	CASRGEASTDTQYF	TGTGCCAGCAGGGGGGAGGCCTCCACAGATACGCAGTATTTT
NA	TRBV27	TRBJ2-7	NA	CASKSSDSYEQYF	TGTGCCAGCAAAAGTAGCGATTCCTACGAGCAGTACTTC
NA	TRBV10-3	TRBJ2-3	TRBD2	CAISGRLAGITDTQYF	TGTGCCATCAGTGGACGACTAGCGGGTATCACAGATACGCAGTATTTT
NA	TRBV6-5	TRBJ2-5	TRBD2	CASSYSVAGAQETQYF	TGTGCCAGCAGTTACTCGGTAGCGGGAGCCCAAGAGACCCAGTACTTC
NA	TRBV18	TRBJ1-3	NA	CASSPPPPGVGNTIYF	TGTGCCAGCTCACCGCCTCCCCCGGGTGTTGGAAACACCATATATTTT